These 30 T cell receptor beta chains were all obtained from the same sample, sequenced in a study of T-cell memory formation after mild COVID-19. Each CDR3 protein is one row after TCRdb ran MiXCR on the 5' RACE reads. The sample yields roughly 180,000 distinct CDR3 sequences, around 20% seen once. The sequencing input was PBMCs or a T cell subset sorted from them (not recorded which). Receptors were obtained from a man aged 18 to 30 who had mild COVID-19 (a few samples of this study predate the infection). Cell type and time point are not known.

The chain combines TRBV7-3 with TRBJ1-1, with D unresolved. This CDR3 is built from 13 residues. Germline V gene lookup returns CDR1 SGHTA and CDR2 FQGTGA. Trimming stripped 0 bases from V and 7 bases from J, with 9 bases between. The CDR3 region is CASSLTAGGEAFF. For the CDR3, the DNA is TGTGCCAGCAGCTTAACCGCCGGAGGTGAAGCTTTCTTT. Full variable domain (remainder filled in from reference TRBV7-3 and TRBJ1-1): GAGVSQTPSNKVTEKGKYVELRCDPISGHTALYWYRQSLGQGPEFLIYFQGTGAADDSGLPNDRFFAVRPEGSVSTLKIQRTERGDSAVYLCASSLTAGGEAFFGQGTRLTVV.

J is TRBJ1-1 and V is TRBV20-1; 9 bases are a match to TRBD1. CDR1 and CDR2 from the germline V gene are DFQATT and SNEGSKA (reference sequence). Trimming removed 5 bases from V and 7 bases from J; junction bases left unmatched: 2. CDR3 size: 11 residues. The DNA of the CDR3 is TGCAGTGCTTACAGGGGGCTTGAAGCTTTCTTT. This gives the protein CSAYRGLEAFF.

In this sample, this clonotype is medium-sized. V is TRBV2 and J is TRBJ2-5, with unresolved D. V was cut by 10 bases and J by 4 bases, with 13 bases left in between. CDR1 is SNHLY and CDR2 is FYNNEI in the germline V gene. The CDR3 sequence is 12 residues long. This CDR3 is CATQDAGETQYF. CDR3 in DNA: TGTGCCACCCAGGATGCTGGAGAGACCCAGTACTTC.

This clonotype turned up a few times. The rearrangement uses TRBV10-3 and TRBJ1-4; D unclear. Germline CDR1 is ENHRY and CDR2 is SYGVKD. V dropped 0 bases and J dropped 6 bases, with 17 bases sitting between them. The CDR3 has 17 amino acids. The CDR3 region has the DNA TGTGCCATCAGTGAGTCGATAAGGGTTCGGGTTGATGAAAAACTGTTTTTT. Its translation: CAISESIRVRVDEKLFF.

This chain joins TRBV9 and TRBJ2-5, with 9 bases lining up with TRBD1. The CDR3 consists of 15 residues. V shed 3 bases and J 1 base; nucleotides not matched to a gene: 4. Germline V gene data show CDR1 as SGDLS and CDR2 as YYNGEE. CDR3 amino acids: CASSGDRGFQETQYF. CDR3 sequence (DNA): TGTGCCAGCAGCGGCGACAGGGGGTTCCAAGAGACCCAGTACTTC.

The chain recombines TRBV4-3 with TRBJ2-5; 8 bases fit TRBD2. The V and J ends lost 0 bases and 4 bases, in that order; junction bases with no gene match: 13. The CDR3 extends over 18 amino acids. CDR1 and CDR2 from the germline V gene are LGHNA and YSLEER. DNA for the CDR3: TGCGCCAGCAGCCAAGATTCGGGGGGGGCCCGTAATCGAGAGACCCAGTACTTC. It specifies CASSQDSGGARNRETQYF.

There are a few counts of this clonotype. The chain couples TRBV29-1 to TRBJ1-5; 11 bases line up with TRBD1. There are 14 residues in the CDR3. The V gene end was trimmed by 3 bases and the J gene end by 5 bases; junction bases not matched to a gene: 3. Germline loops: CDR1 SQVTM, CDR2 ANQGSEA. CDR3 DNA sequence: TGCAGCGTTGAGGGGACAGGGGGGGATCAGCCCCAGCATTTT. Translated: CSVEGTGGDQPQHF.

The rearrangement links TRBV7-9 to TRBJ2-5; unclear D gene. Germline V gene sequence: CDR1 SEHNR, CDR2 FQNEAQ (reference sequence). CDR3 length: 17 amino acids. Trimming left V 4 bases short and J 5 bases short, with 23 bases between. The CDR3 sequence: CASSSRRRRFLGETQYF. The CDR3, as DNA: TGTGCCAGCAGCTCCCGCCGCCGGCGGTTCCTGGGGGAGACCCAGTACTTC.

This chain uses TRBV7-9 with TRBJ2-7; the D call may be TRBD1 or TRBD2 (5 bases each). Trimming took 6 bases from V and 8 from J, leaving 14 bases between them. The germline CDR1 and CDR2 sequences are SEHNR and FQNEAQ (reference sequence). The CDR3 loop spans 12 amino acids. The CDR3 spells CASSSGPGQQYV. DNA for the CDR3: TGTGCCAGCAGTTCTGGGCCGGGACAGCAGTACGTC.

This chain links TRBV11-2 with TRBJ2-1; TRBD2 agrees at 8 bases. Germline values: CDR1 SGHAT, CDR2 FQNNGV. This CDR3 is 16 amino acids long. J gave up 8 bases and V 1 base, and 10 bases lay outside the gene matches. The CDR3 region has the DNA TGTGCCAGCAGCTTAGCGGGGGGGCGATACCGCCATGAGCAGTTCTTC. This encodes CASSLAGGRYRHEQFF.

The chain has TRBV7-6 and TRBJ1-1, with 11 bases that match TRBD1. The CDR3 sequence is 17 residues long. CDR1 and CDR2 from the germline V gene are SGHVS and FNYEAQ. The junction had 5 bases not matched to a gene; V was cut back by 1 base and J by 1 base. CDR3 region: CASSLVGQGAGNTEAFF. CDR3 sequence (DNA): TGTGCCAGCAGCTTAGTAGGACAGGGGGCCGGGAACACTGAAGCTTTCTTT. Filled out from reference TRBV7-6 and TRBJ1-1, the complete variable domain reads GAGVSQSPRYKVTKRGQDVALRCDPISGHVSLYWYRQALGQGPEFLTYFNYEAQQDKSGLPNDRFSAERPEGSISTLTIQRTEQRDSAMYRCASSLVGQGAGNTEAFFGQGTRLTVV.

This clonotype turned up a few times. V gene TRBV20-1 combines with J gene TRBJ1-1; tentative D call: TRBD1 (5 bases). Between the trimmed V and J ends, which lost 6 bases and 4 bases, there was a span of 18 bases. This CDR3 contains 14 residues. Per germline, CDR1 DFQATT and CDR2 SNEGSKA (reference sequence). CDR3 in amino acids: CSAWDQTGGTEAFF. CDR3 bases: TGCAGTGCCTGGGATCAGACCGGGGGCACTGAAGCTTTCTTT.

The rearrangement links TRBV5-1 to TRBJ2-7; 8 bases are a match to TRBD2. The CDR3 is 14 amino acids. Germline trimming cut 6 bases from V and 4 bases from J; bases unmatched to any gene: 9. From germline, CDR1 is SGHRS and CDR2 YFSETQ. In nucleotides, the CDR3 is TGCGCCAGCAACCACGTCGGGGGGGAGTACGAGCAGTACTTC. Protein product: CASNHVGGEYEQYF.

V and J are TRBV20-1 and TRBJ2-2; 7 bases are a match to TRBD1. CDR1 and CDR2 (germline): DFQATT, SNEGSKA (reference sequence). The CDR3 spans 15 residues. Trimming took 2 bases from V and 1 from J; bases not matched to a gene: 4. The CDR3 sequence: CSARPGQVNTGELFF. The CDR3, as DNA: TGCAGTGCTAGACCCGGACAGGTGAACACCGGGGAGCTGTTTTTT.

V is TRBV11-2 and J is TRBJ2-1; 9 bases align to TRBD2. V lost 3 bases to trimming and J lost 4 bases; unmatched junction nucleotides: 4. CDR1 and CDR2 from the germline V gene are SGHAT and FQNNGV. The CDR3 covers 15 residues. CDR3 bases: TGTGCCAGCAGCTTCTCTAGCGGGGCTTACAATGAGCAGTTCTTC. It encodes CASSFSSGAYNEQFF.

In its sample, this clonotype was seen a few times. The chain links TRBV5-1 to TRBJ1-6; no clear D gene. This CDR3 is built from 14 residues. Trimming removed 0 bases at V and 10 bases at J, with 11 bases between. In germline, CDR1 is SGHRS, CDR2 YFSETQ. CDR3 sequence reads: CASSLDSQSSPLHF. The CDR3 nucleotides are TGCGCCAGCAGCTTGGATTCGCAGTCCTCACCCCTCCACTTT.

This clonotype was counted only a few times. V usage is TRBV7-9 and J usage is TRBJ2-4, with 11 bases aligning to TRBD2. The CDR3 sequence is 17 residues long. V lost 4 bases, J lost 0 bases, and 5 bases stayed unmatched. Per germline, CDR1 SEHNR and CDR2 FQNEAQ (reference sequence). The CDR3 DNA is TGTGCCAGCAGCTACAACGGACTAGCGGGAGCCAAAAACATTCAGTACTTC. As protein: CASSYNGLAGAKNIQYF. Full variable domain (rest looked up from reference TRBV7-9 and TRBJ2-4): DTGVSQNPRHKITKRGQNVTFRCDPISEHNRLYWYRQTLGQGPEFLTYFQNEAQLEKSRLLSDRFSAERPKGSFSTLEIQRTEQGDSAMYLCASSYNGLAGAKNIQYFGAGTRLSVL.

In this sample, this clonotype turned up many times. The V and J genes are TRBV12-3 or TRBV12-4 and TRBJ2-3; 7 bases fit TRBD1. The CDR3 runs 13 residues. V lost 4 bases to trimming and J lost 3 bases; unmatched junction nucleotides: 1. The CDR3 nucleotides are TGTGCCAGCAGTTACAGGGGAACAGATACGCAGTATTTT. Its protein is CASSYRGTDTQYF.

The chain couples TRBV20-1 to TRBJ2-1, with 7 bases that match TRBD1. The CDR3 is made up of 15 amino acids. The germline CDR1 and CDR2 sequences are DFQATT and SNEGSKA (reference sequence). With 7 bases clipped from V and 1 base from J, the junction kept 10 bases outside the gene matches. Here the CDR3 reads CSGVAGTVSYNEQFF. CDR3 bases: TGCAGTGGCGTAGCCGGGACAGTTTCCTACAATGAGCAGTTCTTC.

V and J are TRBV27 and TRBJ2-7; tentatively, D is TRBD1 (6 bases). CDR3 size: 15 residues. V was shortened by 6 bases and J by 4 bases, with 19 bases between the two germline ends. Germline CDR1 reads MNHEY; CDR2 reads SMNVEV (reference sequence). DNA of the CDR3: TGTGCCAGCAGCCGCCAGGGGCGCGGACCATACGAGCAGTACTTC. This codes for CASSRQGRGPYEQYF.

A few counts support this clonotype. The chain uses TRBV5-1 and TRBJ2-7, with 11 bases aligning to TRBD1. This CDR3 has 15 amino acids. The V gene's germline CDR1 is SGHRS and CDR2 YFSETQ. V trimming: 4 bases; J trimming: 5 bases; junction bases outside the gene matches: 8. CDR3 DNA sequence: TGCGCCAGCAGCGTCCCTGGACAGGGGGCTAACGAGCAGTACTTC. Protein: CASSVPGQGANEQYF.

CDR3 in amino acids: CASSYTAEKLFF. The CDR3 region has the DNA TGTGCCAGCAGTTACACAGCAGAAAAACTGTTTTTT. This chain uses TRBV6-2 or TRBV6-3 with TRBJ1-4, with unresolved D. Trimming took 2 bases from V and 8 from J, leaving 6 bases between them. The CDR3 extends over 12 amino acids. CDR1 MNHEY and CDR2 SVGEGT come from the germline V gene.

This clonotype was picked up a small number of times. The genes are TRBV28 and TRBJ2-7; D might be TRBD2 (6 bases). This CDR3 comprises 12 residues. V lost 5 bases to trimming and J lost 6 bases, with 11 bases between them. Germline V lookup: CDR1 MDHEN, CDR2 SYDVKM. Written as DNA, the CDR3 is TGTGCCAGCAGTCCTTCCGGGGGCGAGCAGTACGTC. The encoded protein is CASSPSGGEQYV.

This clonotype was detected ten times or more. The genes are TRBV14 and TRBJ2-1; 12 bases match TRBD2. The CDR3 spans 15 residues. After removal of 6 bases from V and 5 bases from J, the junction contained 5 bases not matched to a gene. The germline V gene has CDR1 SGHDN and CDR2 FVKESK. This chain's CDR3 is CASSPGLAGNNEQFF. The CDR3 nucleotides are TGTGCCAGCAGTCCTGGACTAGCGGGGAACAATGAGCAGTTCTTC.

The CDR3 is CASSYAQGGREQYF. DNA of the CDR3: TGTGCCAGCAGTTACGCCCAGGGAGGACGCGAGCAGTACTTC. The rearrangement joins TRBV6-5 to TRBJ2-7, with TRBD2 as a possible D gene (6 bases). With 2 bases removed from V and 6 bases from J, the gap between germline ends came to 14 bases. Germline CDR1 is MNHEY and CDR2 is SVGAGI. This CDR3 comprises 14 residues.

Ten or more counts support this clonotype. V usage is TRBV7-2 and J usage is TRBJ2-1, with 10 bases that match TRBD2. CDR1 and CDR2 from the germline V gene are SGHTA and FQGNSA. V trimming: 6 bases; J trimming: 3 bases; junction bases outside the gene matches: 5. This CDR3 is built from 15 residues. Written as DNA, the CDR3 is TGTGCCAGCAGGGGATCTAGCGGGAGCTACAATGAGCAGTTCTTC. It specifies CASRGSSGSYNEQFF.

In this sample, this clonotype turned up a few times. This rearrangement joins TRBV18 to TRBJ1-1, with D hard to call. The CDR3 covers 13 residues. V was trimmed by 2 bases and J by 3 bases, leaving 7 bases between them. CDR1 is KGHSH and CDR2 is LQKENI in the germline V gene. DNA of the CDR3: TGTGCCAGCTCACCAGGGGTTTACACTGAAGCTTTCTTT. It translates to CASSPGVYTEAFF. Variable domain in full (rest from reference TRBV18 and TRBJ1-1): NAGVMQNPRHLVRRRGQEARLRCSPMKGHSHVYWYRQLPEEGLKFMVYLQKENIIDESGMPKERFSAEFPKEGPSILRIQQVVRGDSAAYFCASSPGVYTEAFFGQGTRLTVV.

This clonotype was found a few times. The rearrangement joins TRBV29-1 to TRBJ1-4; 9 nucleotides line up with TRBD1. After removal of 6 bases from V and 3 bases from J, the junction contained 11 bases not matched to a gene. CDR3 length: 16 residues. Germline V gives CDR1 SQVTM, CDR2 ANQGSEA. The CDR3 sequence: CSVAGTGSSANEKLFF. The CDR3 coding sequence is TGCAGCGTCGCCGGGACAGGGAGTTCGGCTAATGAAAAACTGTTTTTT.

The gene calls are TRBV7-2 and TRBJ1-1; possibly TRBD1 for D (5 bases). This CDR3 has 15 amino acids. The germline V gene encodes CDR1 SGHTA and CDR2 FQGNSA. V was trimmed by 3 bases and J by 0 bases, leaving 11 bases between them. DNA for the CDR3: TGTGCCAGCAGCTTCCAGGGCAGCATGAACACTGAAGCTTTCTTT. Amino acids: CASSFQGSMNTEAFF.

This clonotype was seen a few times. The rearrangement uses TRBV7-2 and TRBJ1-5, with a possible D match to TRBD1 (6 bases). Trimming removed 8 bases at V and 7 bases at J, with 18 bases between. This CDR3 has 14 amino acids. From germline, CDR1 is SGHTA and CDR2 FQGNSA. CDR3 loop: CASGLGGSMQPQHF. CDR3 nucleotides: TGTGCCAGCGGGCTCGGGGGCTCCATGCAGCCCCAGCATTTT.